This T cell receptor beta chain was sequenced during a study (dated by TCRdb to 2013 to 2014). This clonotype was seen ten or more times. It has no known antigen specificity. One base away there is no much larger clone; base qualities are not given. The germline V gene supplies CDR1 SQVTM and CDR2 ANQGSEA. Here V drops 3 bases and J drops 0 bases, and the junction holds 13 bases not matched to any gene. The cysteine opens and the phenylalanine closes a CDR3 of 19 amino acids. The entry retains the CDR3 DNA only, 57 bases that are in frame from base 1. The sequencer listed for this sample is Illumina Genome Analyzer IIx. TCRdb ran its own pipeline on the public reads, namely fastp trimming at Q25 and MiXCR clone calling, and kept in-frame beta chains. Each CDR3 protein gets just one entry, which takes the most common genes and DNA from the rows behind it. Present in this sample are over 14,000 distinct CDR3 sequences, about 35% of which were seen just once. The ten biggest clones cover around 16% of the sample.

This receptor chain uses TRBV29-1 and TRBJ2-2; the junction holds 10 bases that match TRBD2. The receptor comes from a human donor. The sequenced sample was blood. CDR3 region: CSVDGGLAGVAPNTGELFF. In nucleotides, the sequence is TGCAGCGTTGATGGGGGGCTAGCGGGAGTAGCTCCGAACACCGGGGAGCTGTTTTTT.